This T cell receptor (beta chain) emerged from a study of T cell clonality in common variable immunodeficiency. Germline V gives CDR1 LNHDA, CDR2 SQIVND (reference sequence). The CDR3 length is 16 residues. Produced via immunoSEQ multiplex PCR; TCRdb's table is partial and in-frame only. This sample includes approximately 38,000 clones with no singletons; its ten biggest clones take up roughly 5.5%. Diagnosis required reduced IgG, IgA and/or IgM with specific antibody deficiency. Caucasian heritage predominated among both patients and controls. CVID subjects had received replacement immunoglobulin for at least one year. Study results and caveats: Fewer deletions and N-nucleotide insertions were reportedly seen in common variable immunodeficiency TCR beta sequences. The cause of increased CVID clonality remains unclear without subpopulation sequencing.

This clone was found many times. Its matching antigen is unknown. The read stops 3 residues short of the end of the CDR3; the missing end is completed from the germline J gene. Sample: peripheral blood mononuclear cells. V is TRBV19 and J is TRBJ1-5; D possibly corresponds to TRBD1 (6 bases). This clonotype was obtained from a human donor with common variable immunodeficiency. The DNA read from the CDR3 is TGTGCCAGTAGTATAGGGGGGGGCCACCTATCAGGTCCC. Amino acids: CASSIGGGHLSGP. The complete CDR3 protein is CASSIGGGHLSGPQHF.